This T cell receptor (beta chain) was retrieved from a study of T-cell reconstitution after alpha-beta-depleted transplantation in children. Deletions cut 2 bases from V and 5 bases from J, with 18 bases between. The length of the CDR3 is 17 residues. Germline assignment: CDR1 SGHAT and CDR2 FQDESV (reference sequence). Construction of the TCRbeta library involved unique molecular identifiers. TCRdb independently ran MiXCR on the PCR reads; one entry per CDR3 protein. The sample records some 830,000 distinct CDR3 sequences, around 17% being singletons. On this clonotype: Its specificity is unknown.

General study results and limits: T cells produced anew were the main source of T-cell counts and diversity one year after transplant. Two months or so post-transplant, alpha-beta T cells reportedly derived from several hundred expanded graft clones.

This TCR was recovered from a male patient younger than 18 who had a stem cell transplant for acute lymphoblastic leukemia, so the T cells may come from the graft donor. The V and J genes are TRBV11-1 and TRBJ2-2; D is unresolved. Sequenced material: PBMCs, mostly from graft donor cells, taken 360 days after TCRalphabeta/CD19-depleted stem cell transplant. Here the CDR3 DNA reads TGTGCCAGCAGCTTAAGCCAGTCCTTTATACCTACCGGGGAGCTGTTTTTT. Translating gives CASSLSQSFIPTGELFF.